This T cell receptor beta chain was obtained from a study of OX40 agonist ivuxolimab in advanced cancers. In the study overall: Patients receiving dose escalation had hepatocellular carcinoma, melanoma, renal cell or head and neck cancer.

CDR3 size: 14 residues. Germline V gene lookup returns CDR1 MNHNY and CDR2 SVGAGI (reference sequence). V was clipped by 8 bases and J by 2 bases; unmatched bases: 6. About this clone: The antigen is unknown.

Assay used: immunoSEQ multiplex PCR; TCRdb lists only in-frame clones, some missing. The sample has roughly 64,000 clones; about four fifths are singletons. With baseline, cycle 4 day 1, and cycle 7 day 1 as timepoints, blood was sampled. Whole-study findings and limits: Patients with a partial response at 0.1-3.0 mg/kg had among the lowest clonal expansion.

This rearrangement joins TRBV6-6 to TRBJ2-5; TRBD2 agrees at 9 bases. The sequencing here drew on CD4+ or CD8+ T cells sorted from blood, taken in a trial of the OX40 agonist ivuxolimab. The sequence derives from an adult with an advanced solid tumor such as melanoma, head and neck, liver or kidney cancer. DNA for the CDR3: TGTGCCAGCTCGGGGCTAGCGGGGCAAGAGACCCAGTACTTC. Protein: CASSGLAGQETQYF.